Listed below are T cell receptor beta chains from one sample, sequenced in a study of beta chain features in type 1 diabetes. Libraries were prepared by immunoSEQ multiplex PCR; TCRdb keeps only in-frame clonotypes and omits some of them. The repertoire consists of around 30,000 clones, with approximately 65% occurring once and the leading ten covering roughly 2.4%. The sample comprised Tregs from blood. The receptors stem from a woman in her twenties or thirties with type 1 diabetes. The CDR3 runs from the conserved cysteine through the conserved F or W. Each record gives: D gene, J gene, clone size, V gene, CDR3 protein, CDR3 DNA. D genes are given only for firm matches. Some rows mark clone size as missing; the rest say once, few, many or name a class of expanded clone.

>.|TRBJ1-1|.|TRBV6-5
CASKYGGGSTEAFF
TGTGCCAGCAAATACGGGGGGGGGAGCACTGAAGCTTTCTTT
>TRBD2|TRBJ2-7|.|TRBV7-3
CASSLVGGSSYEQYF
TGTGCCAGCAGCTTAGTAGGCGGGAGCTCCTACGAGCAGTACTTC
>.|TRBJ1-1|.|TRBV7-9
CASSWGGRVEAFF
TGTGCCAGCAGCTGGGGAGGCCGGGTTGAAGCTTTCTTT
>.|TRBJ2-7|.|TRBV11-1
CASSLEGGEQYF
TGTGCCAGCAGCTTAGAAGGAGGCGAGCAGTACTTC
>TRBD1|TRBJ2-2|.|TRBV5-1
CASSPGTGGRGNTGELFF
TGCGCCAGCAGCCCTGGGACAGGGGGCCGGGGAAACACCGGGGAGCTGTTTTTT
>.|TRBJ1-2|.|TRBV30
CAWDPQGGYGYTF
TGTGCCTGGGACCCCCAGGGCGGCTACGGCTACACCTTC
>.|TRBJ2-1|.|TRBV27
CASSLSARWGSEQFF
TGTGCCAGCAGTTTATCGGCTAGGTGGGGCAGTGAGCAGTTCTTC
>TRBD1|TRBJ2-1|.|TRBV5-1
CASSTGQTYNEQFF
TGCGCCAGCAGCACGGGACAGACTTACAATGAGCAGTTCTTC
>TRBD1|TRBJ1-6|few|TRBV7-9
CASSSLLGQESPLHF
TGTGCCAGCAGCTCTCTTTTGGGACAGGAGTCACCCCTCCACTTT
>.|TRBJ1-4|few|TRBV18
CASSLTRTNEKLFF
TGTGCCAGCTCCCTGACACGAACTAATGAAAAACTGTTTTTT
>TRBD2|TRBJ2-5|once|TRBV19
CASSGTSGSSETQYF
TGTGCCAGTAGTGGGACTAGCGGGTCGTCAGAGACCCAGTACTTC
>.|TRBJ1-2|.|TRBV19
CASRVLGRGYTF
TGTGCCAGTAGGGTCTTGGGGAGGGGCTACACCTTC
>.|TRBJ1-1|few|TRBV11-2
CASSPRGGAFF
TGTGCCAGCAGCCCGAGAGGAGGTGCTTTCTTT
>TRBD1|TRBJ2-3|once|TRBV19
CASSSGQGADTQYF
TGTGCCAGTAGTTCCGGACAGGGGGCAGATACGCAGTATTTT
>.|TRBJ1-2|.|TRBV2
CASITRPGDGYTF
TGTGCCAGCATAACGCGCCCGGGGGATGGCTACACCTTC
>TRBD1|TRBJ1-4|few|TRBV7-3
CASSPNGQGGEKLFF
TGTGCCAGCAGCCCTAATGGCCAGGGGGGTGAAAAACTGTTTTTT
>TRBD2|TRBJ2-3|few|TRBV6-5
CASSYSLAGLSDTQYF
TGTGCCAGCAGTTACTCCCTAGCGGGATTGTCAGATACGCAGTATTTT
>.|TRBJ2-5|.|TRBV6-1
CASSELEETQYF
TGTGCCAGCAGTGAACTAGAAGAGACCCAGTACTTC
>.|TRBJ1-1|.|TRBV29-1
CSDDSGLTEAFF
TGCAGCGACGACAGCGGGCTCACTGAAGCTTTCTTT
>TRBD2|TRBJ2-7|few|TRBV7-3
CASSKGLDYEQYF
TGTGCCAGCAGCAAGGGACTAGACTACGAGCAGTACTTC
>TRBD1|TRBJ1-1|.|TRBV6-6
CASSYPADRDEAFF
TGTGCCAGCAGTTACCCCGCCGACAGGGATGAAGCTTTCTTT
>.|TRBJ1-1|.|TRBV5-1
CASSLARGANMNTEAFF
TGCGCCAGCAGCTTGGCCCGAGGAGCAAACATGAACACTGAAGCTTTCTTT
>TRBD1|TRBJ1-5|.|TRBV6-6
CATLLGTGPQPQHF
TGTGCCACCCTGCTCGGGACAGGGCCACAGCCCCAGCATTTT
>.|TRBJ2-1|.|TRBV2
CASQRVNNEQFF
TGTGCCTCCCAGCGGGTAAACAATGAGCAGTTCTTC
>TRBD1|TRBJ1-2|.|TRBV5-1
CASSRDRKYGYTF
TGCGCCAGCAGCCGGGACAGAAAATATGGCTACACCTTC
>.|TRBJ1-4|.|TRBV4-1
CASSRGGGGEHEEKLFF
TGCGCCAGCAGCCGAGGCGGCGGGGGGGAGCACGAGGAAAAACTGTTTTTT
>.|TRBJ1-2|.|TRBV6-5
CATAPTGAGGYTF
TGTGCCACTGCCCCGACGGGAGCGGGTGGCTACACCTTC
>.|TRBJ1-1|.|TRBV6-6
CASSYGRVNTEAFF
TGTGCCAGCAGTTACGGGAGAGTGAACACTGAAGCTTTCTTT
>TRBD2|TRBJ2-2|.|TRBV19
CATRLAGVTDTGELFF
TGTGCCACGCGACTAGCGGGAGTTACGGACACCGGGGAGCTGTTTTTT
>TRBD1|TRBJ1-1|.|TRBV19
CASTRTGTTEAFF
TGTGCCAGTACTCGGACAGGGACCACTGAAGCTTTCTTT
>TRBD1|TRBJ1-1|.|TRBV30
CAWSEGQGVTEAFF
TGTGCCTGGAGTGAAGGACAGGGTGTTACTGAAGCTTTCTTT
>.|TRBJ1-3|.|TRBV5-1
CASRTTGPGSGNTIYF
TGCGCCAGCAGGACAACTGGACCGGGGTCCGGAAACACCATATATTTT
>TRBD1|TRBJ1-2|.|TRBV30
CAWSVWAGGPYGYTF
TGTGCCTGGAGTGTATGGGCAGGGGGGCCCTATGGCTACACCTTC
>.|TRBJ2-7|.|TRBV19
CASSPGTFSYEQYF
TGTGCCAGTAGTCCCGGGACTTTCTCCTACGAGCAGTACTTC
>TRBD2|TRBJ2-1|.|TRBV5-1
CASSSQAGLRNEQFF
TGCGCCAGCAGCTCCCAAGCGGGACTCCGCAATGAGCAGTTCTTC
>TRBD2|TRBJ2-3|.|TRBV29-1
CSVDRGGSSDTQYF
TGCAGCGTTGATAGGGGCGGGAGCTCAGATACGCAGTATTTT
>.|TRBJ2-7|.|TRBV9
CASSGTGFPYEQYF
TGTGCCAGCAGCGGTACAGGGTTTCCCTACGAGCAGTACTTC
>TRBD1|TRBJ1-2|few|TRBV10-3
CAITGRAGGGYTF
TGTGCCATCACCGGAAGGGCAGGGGGAGGCTACACCTTC
>TRBD2|TRBJ2-7|.|TRBV28
CASSSGSVDEQYF
TGTGCCAGCAGTAGCGGGAGTGTTGACGAGCAGTACTTC
>.|TRBJ2-5|.|TRBV11-1
CASRPGVGDQETQYF
TGTGCCAGCAGACCGGGGGTCGGGGATCAAGAGACCCAGTACTTC
>.|TRBJ1-1|.|TRBV10-3
CAISARDTVYTEAFF
TGTGCCATCAGTGCCCGGGACACGGTATACACTGAAGCTTTCTTT
>.|TRBJ1-1|.|TRBV14
CASSQDSDEAFF
TGTGCCAGCAGCCAAGACAGCGATGAAGCTTTCTTT
>TRBD2|TRBJ2-7|.|TRBV19
CASSVRPGLAGNSYEQYF
TGTGCCAGTAGTGTCCGACCGGGACTAGCGGGAAACTCCTACGAGCAGTACTTC
>.|TRBJ1-1|.|TRBV7-6
CASSLGGPGTEAFF
TGTGCCAGCAGCTTAGGGGGGCCCGGCACTGAAGCTTTCTTT
>TRBD1|TRBJ1-5|.|TRBV2
CASRHGTAGAYSNQPQHF
TGTGCCAGCAGGCACGGGACAGCGGGAGCTTATAGCAATCAGCCCCAGCATTTT
>.|TRBJ1-1|few|TRBV19
CATQSMNTEAFF
TGTGCCACACAGTCCATGAACACTGAAGCTTTCTTT
>.|TRBJ1-2|.|TRBV7-3
CASSLASPHRKEYYGYTF
TGTGCCAGCAGCTTAGCGTCCCCCCACAGGAAGGAATACTATGGCTACACCTTC